A single sample gave rise to the 8 T cell receptor beta chains below, sequenced in a study of CD8 T cells in Susac syndrome. An amount of RNA that ranged from roughly 0.45 to 1 ug was reverse transcribed with random hexamers. MiXCR, applied by TCRdb to the immunoSEQ multiplex PCR reads, yields one record per CDR3 protein. The sample holds under 200,000 distinct CDR3 sequences, approximately 95% seen once. The sequencing sample was made of CD4+ T cells from PBMCs. The receptors were sampled from a human donor with Susac syndrome.

The V and J genes are TRBV6-2 or TRBV6-3 and TRBJ2-1; weak D call: TRBD2 (5 bases). The CDR3 covers 14 residues. Germline CDR1 is MNHEY and CDR2 is SVGEGT. V dropped 5 bases and J dropped 7 bases, with 15 bases sitting between them. CDR3: CASSLGISRNEQFF. In DNA, the CDR3 is TGTGCCAGCAGTCTCGGGATCAGTCGGAATGAGCAGTTCTTC.

The chain links TRBV18 to TRBJ2-7, with D perhaps TRBD2 (5 bases). The CDR3 has 12 amino acids. Trimming removed 3 bases at V and 5 bases at J, with 8 bases between. Germline CDR1 KGHSH, CDR2 LQKENI. The CDR3 protein is CASSPRAHEQYF. The CDR3 coding sequence is TGTGCCAGCTCACCGAGGGCCCACGAGCAGTACTTC. The full variable domain, with the rest looked up from reference TRBV18 and TRBJ2-7, is NAGVMQNPRHLVRRRGQEARLRCSPMKGHSHVYWYRQLPEEGLKFMVYLQKENIIDESGMPKERFSAEFPKEGPSILRIQQVVRGDSAAYFCASSPRAHEQYFGPGTRLTVT.

The chain is built from TRBV14 and TRBJ2-7; D gene ambiguous. V lost 0 bases and J 3 bases, leaving 9 bases between the germline ends. The CDR3 loop spans 14 amino acids. Germline-derived CDR1 and CDR2 are SGHDN and FVKESK. CDR3 amino acids: CASSQDWQSYEQYF. The CDR3 DNA is TGTGCCAGCAGCCAAGATTGGCAGAGCTACGAGCAGTACTTC.

The V call is TRBV27, the J call TRBJ2-5; D possibly corresponds to TRBD1 (6 bases). Germline V gives CDR1 MNHEY, CDR2 SMNVEV (reference sequence). With 5 bases removed from V and 0 bases from J, the gap between germline ends came to 10 bases. This CDR3 has 14 residues. The CDR3 bases are TGTGCCAGCAGTCTAAGGGGGTACCAAGAGACCCAGTACTTC. Translation gives CASSLRGYQETQYF.

The V and J genes are TRBV12-5 and TRBJ1-1; the D is unclear. V gave up 2 bases and J gave up 1 base, with 8 bases separating them. This CDR3 spans 14 amino acids. Germline assignment: CDR1 LGHNT and CDR2 FRNRAP. The CDR3 nucleotides are TGTGCTAGTGGTTTGCCGCCGACGAACACTGAAGCTTTCTTT. Amino acids: CASGLPPTNTEAFF.

V gene TRBV6-6 combines with J gene TRBJ1-2; TRBD1 matches at 7 bases. This CDR3 comprises 13 residues. Germline CDR1 reads MNHNY; CDR2 reads SVGAGI (reference sequence). V lost 4 bases, J lost 8 bases, and 7 bases stayed unmatched. CDR3 sequence reads: CASSFGTVEGYTF. The CDR3 nucleotides are TGTGCCAGCAGTTTCGGGACAGTAGAGGGCTACACCTTC.

The chain is built from TRBV6-2 or TRBV6-3 and TRBJ2-7; 7 nucleotides align to TRBD2. Trimming at V came to 6 bases and at J to 1 base, leaving 9 bases not matched to a gene. The CDR3 consists of 15 residues. The germline CDR1 and CDR2 sequences are MNHEY and SVGEGT. This CDR3 is CASSPHGGGSYEQYF. In DNA form, the CDR3 reads TGTGCCAGCAGCCCCCACGGCGGGGGATCCTACGAGCAGTACTTC.

CDR3 loop: CASSRGGLNTEAFF. CDR3 nucleotide sequence: TGTGCCAGCAGCCGAGGGGGCCTGAACACTGAAGCTTTCTTT. The chain combines TRBV7-9 with TRBJ1-1, with 7 positions matching TRBD1. The CDR3 covers 14 residues. Per the germline V gene, CDR1 is SEHNR and CDR2 is FQNEAQ (reference sequence). Germline trimming cut 5 bases from V and 0 bases from J; bases unmatched to any gene: 3. Full variable domain (missing parts from reference TRBV7-9 and TRBJ1-1): DTGVSQNPRHKITKRGQNVTFRCDPISEHNRLYWYRQTLGQGPEFLTYFQNEAQLEKSRLLSDRFSAERPKGSFSTLEIQRTEQGDSAMYLCASSRGGLNTEAFFGQGTRLTVV.